These 29 T cell receptor beta chains were sequenced from one sample in a study of response to subunit inactivated influenza vaccine. TCRdb redid the calling of the RT-PCR reads with MiXCR, one entry per CDR3 protein. The table shows around 200,000 distinct CDR3 sequences, with around 14% occurring only once. The sequenced sample was CD8+ T cells sorted from PBMCs, obtained 4 to 6 days after vaccination. These receptors all stem from a man in his fifties who received an inactivated influenza vaccine.

This CDR3 is CASKIGLGDSNYGYTF. Written as DNA, the CDR3 is TGTGCCAGCAAAATCGGTTTAGGGGACTCTAACTATGGCTACACCTTC. The rearrangement links TRBV6-1 to TRBJ1-2; a weak D match, TRBD1 (5 bases). The germline V gene encodes CDR1 MNHNS and CDR2 SASEGT. CDR3 length: 16 residues. Trimming took 7 bases from V and 0 from J, leaving 18 bases between them.

This clonotype was counted a few times. This rearrangement joins TRBV2 to TRBJ1-6, with D hard to call. V dropped 6 bases and J dropped 10 bases, with 19 bases sitting between them. This CDR3 contains 15 residues. Germline-derived CDR1 and CDR2 are SNHLY and FYNNEI. CDR3 DNA sequence: TGTGCCAGCAGCTACACAGCCAACCTTGACTCACCCCTCCACTTT. Residues: CASSYTANLDSPLHF.

This clonotype was recorded many times. This chain's CDR3 is CASSLDTGTGGSPLHF. CDR3 nucleotide sequence: TGTGCCAGCAGCTTGGATACCGGGACAGGGGGTTCACCCCTCCACTTT. The rearrangement links TRBV5-6 to TRBJ1-6; 11 nucleotides match TRBD1. Germline assignment: CDR1 SGHDT and CDR2 YYEEEE. V trimming: 0 bases; J trimming: 9 bases; junction bases outside the gene matches: 5. This CDR3 is 16 amino acids long.

In this sample, this clonotype turned up a few times. This chain uses TRBV20-1 with TRBJ2-3; 10 bases align to TRBD2. V lost 5 bases, J lost 4 bases, and 12 bases stayed unmatched. This CDR3 has 16 amino acids. CDR1 is DFQATT and CDR2 is SNEGSKA in the germline V gene (reference sequence). The CDR3 reads CSAGLAGVQVADTQYF. The CDR3 DNA is TGCAGTGCTGGTCTAGCGGGAGTTCAAGTTGCAGATACGCAGTATTTT.

This clonotype has at least ten counts. The V gene is TRBV12-3 or TRBV12-4, the J gene TRBJ2-1; D is uncertain. The CDR3 loop spans 12 amino acids. V dropped 6 bases and J dropped 6 bases, with 9 bases sitting between them. The CDR3 DNA is TGTGCCAGCAGCATGGGTCCCAATGAGCAGTTCTTC. Protein: CASSMGPNEQFF.

This clonotype appeared a few times. The chain couples TRBV11-2 to TRBJ2-1; TRBD2 agrees at 8 bases. V shed 1 base and J 2 bases; nucleotides not matched to a gene: 7. The CDR3 loop spans 17 amino acids. The germline CDR1 and CDR2 sequences are SGHAT and FQNNGV. The CDR3 spells CASSLVRLAGAYNEQFF. The CDR3, as DNA: TGTGCCAGCAGCTTAGTGCGGCTAGCGGGTGCCTACAATGAGCAGTTCTTC.

The chain joins TRBV4-2 to TRBJ1-1, with D possibly matching TRBD1 (5 bases). CDR1 is LGHNA and CDR2 is YNFKEQ in the germline V gene. This CDR3 is 15 amino acids long. V gave up 0 bases and J gave up 5 bases, with 13 bases separating them. This chain's CDR3 is CASSQDPGGGTEAFF. Here the CDR3 DNA reads TGTGCCAGCAGCCAAGATCCGGGCGGGGGGACTGAAGCTTTCTTT.

The genes are TRBV29-1 and TRBJ2-7; TRBD2 agrees at 8 bases. Unmatched junction bases numbered 4, after V lost 3 bases and J lost 6 bases. CDR3 length: 12 residues. Germline lookup yields CDR1 SQVTM and CDR2 ANQGSEA. DNA for the CDR3: TGCAGCGTTGACGGGACTAGAGGCGAGCAGTACTTC. Translated: CSVDGTRGEQYF.

This sequence joins TRBV7-2 and TRBJ2-7; no definite D call. The ends were cut back, 8 bases at V and 3 bases at J, with 11 bases in the middle. This CDR3 comprises 12 residues. CDR1 and CDR2 (germline): SGHTA, FQGNSA. In DNA, the CDR3 is TGTGCCAGCCGGGTCAGTCTCTACGAGCAGTACTTC. Its protein is CASRVSLYEQYF.

The gene calls are TRBV14 and TRBJ2-4; TRBD2 matches 7 bases. The CDR3 runs to 15 residues. In germline, CDR1 is SGHDN, CDR2 FVKESK. With 1 base clipped from V and 6 bases from J, the junction kept 6 bases outside the gene matches. The DNA of the CDR3 is TGTGCCAGCAGCCAAGGGGAGGGGACTGGAAACATTCAGTACTTC. Translated, it gives CASSQGEGTGNIQYF.

The genes are TRBV5-1 and TRBJ2-3; D may correspond to TRBD1 or TRBD2 (5 bases each). V lost 3 bases, J lost 5 bases, and 19 bases lay in between. This CDR3 is 16 amino acids long. Germline values: CDR1 SGHRS, CDR2 YFSETQ. CDR3 in amino acids: CASSSFAGPQGDTQYF. CDR3 DNA: TGCGCCAGCAGCTCATTCGCGGGCCCTCAGGGAGATACGCAGTATTTT.

In its sample, this clonotype was seen a few times. The rearrangement joins TRBV7-8 to TRBJ1-1; TRBD1 might be the D (5 bases). The CDR3 loop spans 11 amino acids. Germline CDR1 reads SGHVS; CDR2 reads FQNEAQ. Trimming left V 5 bases short and J 8 bases short, with 9 bases between. The CDR3 bases are TGTGCCAGCAGCCCAGGGAGAGAAGCTTTCTTT. It codes for CASSPGREAFF.

V and J are TRBV28 and TRBJ2-7; D gene uncertain. Trimming shortened V by 11 bases and J by 1 base, and 15 bases separated the two germline ends. The CDR3 has 13 amino acids. Germline V lookup: CDR1 MDHEN, CDR2 SYDVKM. CDR3 sequence reads: CAGFDSPSYEQYF. CDR3 sequence (DNA): TGTGCCGGCTTCGACTCGCCATCCTACGAGCAGTACTTC. Using reference TRBV28 and TRBJ2-7 for the parts outside the CDR3, the full variable domain is DVKVTQSSRYLVKRTGEKVFLECVQDMDHENMFWYRQDPGLGLRLIYFSYDVKMKEKGDIPEGYSVSREKKERFSLILESASTNQTSMYLCAGFDSPSYEQYFGPGTRLTVT.

This clonotype was counted at least ten times. V usage is TRBV7-9 and J usage is TRBJ1-3, with 7 bases aligning to TRBD1. The ends lost 4 bases at V and 3 bases at J; junction bases unmatched: 3. Germline CDR1 and CDR2: SEHNR and FQNEAQ (reference sequence). The CDR3 is made up of 14 amino acids. For the CDR3, the DNA is TGTGCCAGCAGCTCGACAGGGAGTGGAAACACCATATATTTT. It codes for CASSSTGSGNTIYF.

This clonotype occurred many times. This chain connects TRBV20-1 to TRBJ2-3; 10 bases line up with TRBD1. Germline V gene data show CDR1 as DFQATT and CDR2 as SNEGSKA (reference sequence). Unmatched junction bases numbered 10, after V lost 2 bases and J lost 14 bases. CDR3 length: 13 amino acids. The CDR3 bases are TGCAGTGCTAGATCTACCGGGACAGGGGTAGTGTATTTT. Amino acid sequence: CSARSTGTGVVYF.

This clonotype appeared many times. This chain links TRBV12-3 or TRBV12-4 with TRBJ2-3; D is undetermined. Trimming removed 4 bases at V and 0 bases at J, with 5 bases between. The CDR3 covers 13 residues. CDR3 sequence reads: CASSSESTDTQYF. The CDR3 bases are TGTGCCAGCAGTTCCGAAAGCACAGATACGCAGTATTTT.

This clonotype was found a few times. In DNA form, the CDR3 reads TGTGCCAGCAGTTTATATCGCAGGTCGAGGCCAGATACGCAGTATTTT. Amino acids: CASSLYRRSRPDTQYF. V and J are TRBV27 and TRBJ2-3; D ambiguous. Trimming left V 1 base short and J 4 bases short, with 15 bases between. Germline values: CDR1 MNHEY, CDR2 SMNVEV (reference sequence). This CDR3 comprises 16 residues.

This sequence joins TRBV5-1 and TRBJ2-5; D not resolved. Trimming removed 1 base from V and 5 bases from J, with 9 bases in between. The germline V gene has CDR1 SGHRS and CDR2 YFSETQ. The CDR3 spans 13 residues. DNA for the CDR3: TGCGCCAGCAGCTTGAACCTCGCGGAGACCCAGTACTTC. It codes for CASSLNLAETQYF.

Many counts were recorded for this clonotype. The chain joins TRBV7-9 to TRBJ1-2; TRBD1 is a possible D gene (5 bases). This CDR3 comprises 14 residues. The germline gives CDR1 SEHNR, CDR2 FQNEAQ (reference sequence). Between the trimmed V and J ends, which lost 1 base and 1 base, there was a span of 7 bases. CDR3 nucleotide sequence: TGTGCCAGCAGCTTAGGGGACGTTAACTATGGCTACACCTTC. It encodes CASSLGDVNYGYTF.

This clonotype is deemed medium-sized. The V call is TRBV6-1, the J call TRBJ1-5, with 8 bases aligning to TRBD1. Trimming at V came to 7 bases and at J to 10 bases, leaving 12 bases not matched to a gene. The V gene's germline CDR1 is MNHNS and CDR2 SASEGT. The CDR3 is 14 amino acids. CDR3 in DNA: TGTGCCAGCATAAACCGACAGGGGTGGAATCCCCAGCATTTT. It translates to CASINRQGWNPQHF.

This clonotype has more than one count but fewer than ten. The gene calls are TRBV3-1 and TRBJ2-3; D could derive from TRBD1 or TRBD2 (5 bases each). With 3 bases removed from V and 5 bases from J, the gap between germline ends came to 15 bases. The CDR3 covers 15 residues. Germline V gene sequence: CDR1 LGHDT, CDR2 YNNKEL (reference sequence). DNA of the CDR3: TGTGCCAGCAGCCACTGGGACCTGGGGGAAGATACGCAGTATTTT. It is translated as CASSHWDLGEDTQYF.

This clonotype was counted once. The rearrangement joins TRBV7-8 to TRBJ2-5, with 7 bases matching TRBD2. The V gene's germline CDR1 is SGHVS and CDR2 FQNEAQ. The V gene end was trimmed by 3 bases and the J gene end by 3 bases; junction bases not matched to a gene: 19. The CDR3 is 19 amino acids. The CDR3 DNA reads as TGTGCCAGCAGCTTTACTCTCTCCATTATGGCGGGAGAGGAAGAGACCCAGTACTTC. This encodes CASSFTLSIMAGEEETQYF. The entire variable domain, with the rest obtained from reference TRBV7-8 and TRBJ2-5, is as follows: GAGVSQSPRYKVAKRGQDVALRCDPISGHVSLFWYQQALGQGPEFLTYFQNEAQLDKSGLPSDRFFAERPEGSVSTLKIQRTQQEDSAVYLCASSFTLSIMAGEEETQYFGPGTRLLVL.

This clonotype was seen only a few times. The chain couples TRBV4-3 to TRBJ2-1; D uncertain. The germline V gene has CDR1 LGHNA and CDR2 YSLEER. The CDR3 consists of 15 residues. Trimming stripped 2 bases from V and 7 bases from J, with 15 bases between. Here the CDR3 reads CASSQTLDGWNEQFF. The CDR3 DNA reads as TGCGCCAGCAGCCAAACTTTGGACGGCTGGAATGAGCAGTTCTTC.

The chain employs TRBV29-1 and TRBJ2-7; no definite D call. V shed 3 bases and J shed 3 bases, with 6 bases lying between them. Germline CDR1 is SQVTM and CDR2 is ANQGSEA. This CDR3 has 11 amino acids. The chain's CDR3 is CSVDMGYEQYF. DNA of the CDR3: TGCAGCGTTGATATGGGCTACGAGCAGTACTTC.

This clonotype has just a few counts. The genes are TRBV29-1 and TRBJ2-4, with 9 bases lining up with TRBD1. The CDR3 consists of 12 residues. Germline-derived CDR1 and CDR2 are SQVTM and ANQGSEA. The ends lost 6 bases at V and 8 bases at J; junction bases unmatched: 5. CDR3 coding DNA: TGCAGCGTGCGGAGGACAGGGGACATTCAGTACTTC. Encoded protein: CSVRRTGDIQYF.

The V and J genes are TRBV10-3 and TRBJ2-1; 7 positions agree with TRBD2. The CDR3 covers 16 residues. Germline V gene lookup returns CDR1 ENHRY and CDR2 SYGVKD. The J segment lost 2 bases and the V segment lost 2 bases, leaving 6 bases of the junction unmatched. The CDR3 DNA reads as TGTGCCATCAGTGAGAATACGGGAGGCGCCTACAATGAGCAGTTCTTC. Its protein product is CAISENTGGAYNEQFF.

This clonotype was detected many times. This chain joins TRBV28 and TRBJ2-5, with no clear D. From germline, CDR1 is MDHEN and CDR2 SYDVKM. This CDR3 spans 13 amino acids. V lost 5 bases, J lost 5 bases, and 12 bases lay in between. CDR3 amino acids: CASSTLGWETQYF. In nucleotides, the CDR3 is TGTGCCAGCAGTACCTTAGGGTGGGAGACCCAGTACTTC.

The CDR3 loop is CASSLAYASSYEQYF. The CDR3 DNA reads as TGTGCCAGCAGCTTGGCCTACGCAAGCTCCTACGAGCAGTACTTC. This chain links TRBV11-2 with TRBJ2-7; D gene ambiguous. The germline V and J ends were trimmed by 3 bases and 0 bases, with 12 bases remaining between them. The CDR3 length is 15 residues. Per germline, CDR1 SGHAT and CDR2 FQNNGV.

This clonotype showed up just a few times. This sequence joins TRBV4-1 and TRBJ2-5; maybe TRBD1 (5 bases). The CDR3 totals 15 residues. Germline CDR1 reads MGHRA; CDR2 reads YSYEKL. The ends were cut back, 4 bases at V and 1 base at J, with 13 bases in the middle. The CDR3 reads CASSPATVIQETQYF. Written as DNA, the CDR3 is TGCGCCAGCAGCCCGGCGACAGTAATCCAAGAGACCCAGTACTTC.